This TCR beta chain was found in a study of neurological immune-mediated disorders. Findings of the study overall: In multiple sclerosis patients, the repertoire cluster was unrelated to clinical or MRI findings. It was HTLV-1-associated myelopathy that showed the most TCR clonal expansion, while multiple sclerosis showed the least, falling below healthy controls. On phylogenetic grouping, the repertoires of 18 of 34 multiple sclerosis patients fell within one related-CDR3 cluster, constituting a possible signature.

This clonotype was picked up many times. The target antigen is unknown. Germline CDR1 and CDR2: LGHDT and YNNKEL (reference sequence). Germline trimming cut 1 base from V and 3 bases from J; bases unmatched to any gene: 3. This CDR3 region has 16 residues. MiXCR was run by TCRdb on the 5' RACE reads, yielding one entry per CDR3 protein. This sample has roughly 70,000 distinct CDR3 sequences; 4% to 6% occur once, and the top ten carry about 3%. The study built unsorted libraries from 2 million PBMCs kept at -80 C. Input material: PBMCs. The TCR was taken from a woman in her thirties with multiple sclerosis. This chain links TRBV3-1 with TRBJ2-1, with 10 bases identical to TRBD2. For the CDR3, the DNA is TGTGCCAGCAGCCAAGGTAGCGGGGGGATCTACAATGAGCAGTTCTTC. Its protein is CASSQGSGGIYNEQFF.